These 4 T cell receptor beta chains were sequenced from one sample in a study of T cells after yellow fever vaccination. MiXCR, run by TCRdb on the 5' RACE reads, gives a single entry per CDR3 protein. The sample records hundreds of thousands of distinct CDR3 sequences, 13% being singletons. The starting material was PBMCs, obtained on the day of the yellow fever booster vaccination. The source of these receptors is a young man who received the YFV17D yellow fever vaccine.

The chain combines TRBV4-1 with TRBJ1-1, with D perhaps TRBD1 (5 bases). V was cut by 4 bases and J by 2 bases, with 17 bases left in between. This CDR3 is built from 16 residues. Germline CDR1 and CDR2: MGHRA and YSYEKL. The CDR3 bases are TGCGCCAGCAGCCCAGCCCCCGGGGGATTTAACACTGAAGCTTTCTTT. Encoded protein: CASSPAPGGFNTEAFF.

This clonotype came up a few times. V and J are TRBV12-3 or TRBV12-4 and TRBJ2-2, with D perhaps matching TRBD1 (6 bases). With 7 bases removed from V and 1 base from J, the gap between germline ends came to 16 bases. The CDR3 runs 16 residues. The CDR3 loop is CASTWRAGENTGELFF. As DNA, the CDR3 is TGTGCCAGCACCTGGCGGGCAGGGGAGAACACCGGGGAGCTGTTTTTT.

This clonotype was seen a handful of times. The CDR3 sequence: CASTNAGSTGELFF. The CDR3 bases are TGTGCCAGCACCAACGCCGGAAGCACCGGGGAGCTGTTTTTT. V is TRBV6-1 and J is TRBJ2-2, with unresolved D. Trimming took 7 bases from V and 4 from J, leaving 13 bases between them. This CDR3 has 14 residues. Germline CDR1 is MNHNS and CDR2 is SASEGT.

The chain uses TRBV18 and TRBJ2-7; TRBD1 is a possible D gene (6 bases). There are 16 residues in the CDR3. Trimming cost V 6 bases and J 0 bases, with 18 bases left between them. Germline V CDR1 and CDR2: KGHSH, LQKENI. The CDR3 DNA reads TGTGCCAGCTCCAAAAAGGGACATCCGAGCTCCTACGAGCAGTACTTC. Encoded protein: CASSKKGHPSSYEQYF.